A single T cell receptor beta chain is shown here with its context. V lost 4 bases to trimming and J lost 2 bases; unmatched junction nucleotides: 6. The germline gives CDR1 SGHRS, CDR2 YFSETQ. The CDR3 contains 15 residues. Per the original data handling: Because ImmunoSEQ provided only junction sequences with no quality scores, the filtering differed. Here immunoSEQ multiplex PCR was the method, and the copy in TCRdb shows in-frame clones only, minus some. Clone size and V and J calls were adopted from that table, with D and trimming inferred from the DNA. This sample yields roughly 2.2 million clones, of which 85% to 95% are seen a single time; 0.39% belongs to the top ten. This record belongs to a study of shared clonotypes between healthy human individuals.

The clonotype was recovered from a man aged 18 to 29 in good health. Some clones in this sample may be carry-over from other donors' samples. Specimen: naive CD4+ T cells from PBMCs. Subset of the sample: CD45RA+ positively selected. The gene calls are TRBV5-1 and TRBJ1-3, with 7 positions matching TRBD1. In DNA, the CDR3 is TGCGCCAGCAGCGCGGACAGGTCGACTGGAAACACCATATATTTT. It specifies CASSADRSTGNTIYF.